This is a list of T cell receptor beta chains from one sample in a study of type 1 regulatory T cells. Their antigens are not known. TCRdb processed the reads anew with MiXCR; each CDR3 protein has one entry. The sample lists tens of thousands of distinct CDR3 sequences; roughly an eighth were seen once. The specimen was cultured non-Tr1 T cells, either the whole culture or a sorted T cell fraction (not recorded which). The receptor source for this set is a human donor in good health. The conserved cysteine and the conserved F or W are not part of the CDR3 here.

ASSRGTSNEQF	TRBV12-3/TRBV12-4	TRBJ2-1
ASSFWREDTDTQY	TRBV12-3/TRBV12-4	TRBJ2-3
ASSQFRNTEAF	TRBV3-1	TRBJ1-1
AISMTADEQY	TRBV10-3	TRBJ2-7
ASSLAGPNSPLH	TRBV5-1	TRBJ1-6
AGMVNTGELF	TRBV7-9	TRBJ2-2
AGSLQDNQPQH	TRBV7-8	TRBJ1-5
ASSLHEQF	TRBV12-3/TRBV12-4	TRBJ2-1
ASRPGQGFGEQF	TRBV19	TRBJ2-1
SANGVAGTGEQF	TRBV20-1	TRBJ2-1
ASSKNGFRPGEGVANEKLF	TRBV21-1	TRBJ1-4
ASSLRGTYNSPLH	TRBV7-2	TRBJ1-6
ATSPVEETQY	TRBV10-3	TRBJ2-5
ASNPGLAVNEQF	TRBV2	TRBJ2-1
ASGESVASYNEQF	TRBV5-4	TRBJ2-1
ASSLNSGGSFEQF	TRBV7-6	TRBJ2-1
SAPPGTSERNEQF	TRBV20-1	TRBJ2-1
AWSVEANYGYT	TRBV30	TRBJ1-2
SAGTSDYNEQF	TRBV20-1	TRBJ2-1
ASSATGRQAKNIQY	TRBV2	TRBJ2-4
ASSLRRVTNTGELF	TRBV7-3	TRBJ2-2
ASSFSGQGYEQY	TRBV5-1	TRBJ2-7
SGGLAQNIQY	TRBV29-1	TRBJ2-4
SGALGNTIY	TRBV29-1	TRBJ1-3
SVQALGRHEQF	TRBV29-1	TRBJ2-1
ASSKGGLAGQNEQF	TRBV21-1	TRBJ2-1
ASSDFTGINYGYT	TRBV5-1	TRBJ1-2
ASSLGTVYEQY	TRBV7-2	TRBJ2-7
ASSRENTGELF	TRBV5-1	TRBJ2-2
SARTSGTNSGANVLT	TRBV20-1	TRBJ2-6
ASSPGSSSYEQY	TRBV18	TRBJ2-7
ASSVGDSNTGELF	TRBV9	TRBJ2-2
AISPGQGAFEQF	TRBV10-3	TRBJ2-1